One sample yielded the 12 T cell receptor beta chains listed below, sequenced in a study of T-cell memory formation after mild COVID-19 (dated by TCRdb to the early 2020s). The library was obtained by 5' RACE. Sequencer: Illumina NovaSeq 6000. Clones were called with MiXCR by TCRdb after fastp trimmed the public reads at Q25, and only in-frame beta chains were retained. Each record represents a unique CDR3 protein, reported with the most common genes and DNA among its rows. The sample table contains about 410,000 distinct CDR3 sequences; only one count was recorded for about a quarter of them. Together, the top ten hold approximately 14% of the sample. The source material was PBMCs or a T cell subset sorted from them (not recorded which). The receptors were gathered from an adult woman who had mild COVID-19 (a few samples of this study predate the infection). The sample titles of this study are shuffled in the database, so cell type and time point are left out; the donor was told from shared clones.

V gene TRBV28 combines with J gene TRBJ1-4; the match to TRBD1 covers 7 bases. The junction had 4 bases not matched to a gene; V was cut back by 6 bases and J by 0 bases. The CDR3 contains 15 residues. CDR1 and CDR2 from the germline V gene are MDHEN and SYDVKM. The CDR3 DNA follows: TGTGCCAGCAGCACCGGGACAGCAACTAATGAAAAACTGTTTTTT. Translation: CASSTGTATNEKLFF. The variable domain in full, with the rest retrieved from reference TRBV28 and TRBJ1-4, is DVKVTQSSRYLVKRTGEKVFLECVQDMDHENMFWYRQDPGLGLRLIYFSYDVKMKEKGDIPEGYSVSREKKERFSLILESASTNQTSMYLCASSTGTATNEKLFFGSGTQLSVL.

The rearrangement links TRBV11-3 to TRBJ1-1; D uncertain. The V end was cut by 0 bases, the J end by 7 bases, with 3 bases between. The CDR3 totals 11 residues. CDR1 and CDR2 from the germline V gene are SGHNT and YENEEA. DNA for the CDR3: TGTGCCAGCAGCTTAGAGGTTGAAGCTTTCTTT. Translating it yields CASSLEVEAFF.

The chain joins TRBV7-9 to TRBJ2-3; D remains ambiguous. Trimming cost V 0 bases and J 0 bases, with 13 bases left between them. The CDR3 has 17 residues. Looked up from germline, CDR1 is SEHNR and CDR2 is FQNEAQ (reference sequence). The DNA for the CDR3 is TGTGCCAGCAGCTTAGCTCCGGCGGCATCCAGCACAGATACGCAGTATTTT. Its protein is CASSLAPAASSTDTQYF.

The chain has TRBV11-2 and TRBJ2-3; D is ambiguous. V lost 5 bases and J lost 4, with 16 bases in between. CDR1 is SGHAT, CDR2 FQNNGV, per germline. This CDR3 region has 15 residues. CDR3 in amino acids: CASSPTFSSSDTQYF. Written as DNA, the CDR3 is TGTGCCAGCAGCCCAACGTTTTCTAGTTCAGATACGCAGTATTTT.

The sample holds a few counts of this clonotype. The chain has TRBV5-1 and TRBJ2-4; TRBD1 matches 10 bases. Germline V gene lookup returns CDR1 SGHRS and CDR2 YFSETQ. With 1 base clipped from V and 0 bases from J, the junction kept 13 bases outside the gene matches. There are 20 residues in the CDR3. CDR3 coding DNA: TGCGCCAGCAGCTTGAAAACCACGACAGGGGGCTCCCTAGCCAAAAACATTCAGTACTTC. Its protein is CASSLKTTTGGSLAKNIQYF.

This clonotype was found a few times. This sequence joins TRBV20-1 and TRBJ1-2; unclear D gene. This CDR3 is built from 15 residues. With 2 bases removed from V and 4 bases from J, the gap between germline ends came to 17 bases. Per germline, CDR1 DFQATT and CDR2 SNEGSKA (reference sequence). In nucleotides, the CDR3 is TGCAGTGCTAGAATTCCGGCCTCCTGGGGCTATGGCTACACCTTC. This gives the protein CSARIPASWGYGYTF.

Only a few counts were recorded for this clonotype. The CDR3 DNA is TGTGCCATCAGTAGCGGGACTAGCAGCTACGAGCAGTACTTC. This translates into CAISSGTSSYEQYF. V is TRBV10-3 and J is TRBJ2-7; 9 bases are shared with TRBD2. This CDR3 comprises 14 residues. J was trimmed by 3 bases and V by 5 bases; bases with no gene match: 5. In germline, CDR1 is ENHRY, CDR2 SYGVKD.

The V and J genes are TRBV4-1 and TRBJ1-1; TRBD1 agrees at 8 bases. The V and J ends lost 4 bases and 11 bases, in that order; junction bases with no gene match: 9. Germline V CDR1 and CDR2: MGHRA, YSYEKL. The CDR3 is 13 residues long. The chain's CDR3 is CASSPPQGVLAFF. CDR3 nucleotides: TGCGCCAGCAGCCCCCCACAGGGGGTGCTGGCTTTCTTT.

The J gene is TRBJ1-2, the V gene TRBV5-5, with TRBD1 as a possible D gene (5 bases). CDR1 is SGHKS, CDR2 YYEKEE, per germline (reference sequence). Trimming pared 0 bases from V and 7 bases from J, leaving 10 bases between. This CDR3 is built from 13 residues. The CDR3 sequence: CASSLEWGPGYTF. The CDR3 DNA reads as TGTGCCAGCAGCTTGGAGTGGGGCCCTGGCTACACCTTC.

A few counts support this clonotype. The V call is TRBV4-3, the J call TRBJ2-3; TRBD2 aligns across 8 bases. The CDR3 consists of 17 residues. With 0 bases clipped from V and 2 bases from J, the junction kept 7 bases outside the gene matches. Germline V lookup: CDR1 LGHNA, CDR2 YSLEER. This CDR3 reads CASSQEQREGLTDTQYF. The CDR3 nucleotides are TGCGCCAGCAGCCAAGAGCAACGGGAGGGCCTCACAGATACGCAGTATTTT.

The chain uses TRBV12-3 or TRBV12-4 and TRBJ1-2; a weak D match, TRBD1 (5 bases). The V and J ends lost 4 bases and 2 bases respectively, with 11 bases between them. This CDR3 is 14 amino acids long. The CDR3 nucleotides are TGTGCCAGCAGTTGGAACCGGGGGAACTATGGCTACACCTTC. The encoded protein is CASSWNRGNYGYTF.

The V call is TRBV11-2, the J call TRBJ2-1; 11 bases line up with TRBD2. This CDR3 has 17 residues. Germline CDR1 and CDR2: SGHAT and FQNNGV. Losses at the gene ends were 5 bases for V and 8 bases for J; bases not matched to a gene: 14. The CDR3 region has the DNA TGTGCCAGCAGCCCTCAATTGATAGCGGGAGGGGTGGATGAGCAGTTCTTC. Amino acid sequence: CASSPQLIAGGVDEQFF.